This T cell receptor beta chain was identified in a study of cytomegalovirus exposure and HLA in healthy donors. The germline V gene encodes CDR1 GTSNPN and CDR2 SVGIG (reference sequence). This CDR3 has 12 amino acids. The V end was cut by 5 bases, the J end by 4 bases, with 11 bases between. TCRdb's table, derived via immunoSEQ multiplex PCR, lists solely in-frame clones and lacks some. The table has about 110,000 clones, about 88% seen once. General study results and limits: That first-cohort TCR clusters tended to co-occur in the 100 to 150 validation repertoires was found in a later analysis. The study designated 150 to 200 TCR beta chains cytomegalovirus-associated.

The approximately 120-subject validation cohort, separate from the roughly 700-subject first cohort, included the donors. This clone has only a few counts. Its matching antigen is unknown. The origin of this receptor is a woman aged 18 to 35 in good health and CMV-seronegative. The specimen sequenced was PBMCs. The rearrangement links TRBV30 to TRBJ2-5, with TRBD1 as a possible D gene (5 bases). CDR3 in DNA: TGTGCCTGGTCGCAGGGTCCAGAGACCCAGTACTTC. It specifies CAWSQGPETQYF.